Below, 19 T cell receptor beta chains from the same sample are listed, as sequenced in a study of human T cells and chemical hapten exposure. TCRdb re-derived calls from the RACE reads in MiXCR, one entry per CDR3 protein. The sample carries some 99,000 distinct CDR3 sequences, 9.2% recorded once. The time point is: patch test 2, 6 weeks after DPC sensitization. Specified treatment: therapeutic diphenylcyclopropenone sensitization with weekly scalp DPC. The starting material was whole blood, obtained in connection with sensitization to the hapten diphenylcyclopropenone (DPC). The receptors were gathered from a woman in her thirties or forties with alopecia areata. Some clones in this sample may be carry-over from other donors' samples.

The chain carries TRBV9 and TRBJ2-3; D gene ambiguous. V lost 7 bases to trimming and J lost 4 bases, with 7 bases between them. The CDR3 loop spans 11 amino acids. Germline-derived CDR1 and CDR2 are SGDLS and YYNGEE. The CDR3 loop is CASGRADTQYF. CDR3 in DNA: TGTGCCAGCGGTCGGGCAGATACGCAGTATTTT.

This clonotype was observed at least ten times. This chain uses TRBV9 with TRBJ2-3, with a weak D call TRBD2 (5 bases). Germline assignment: CDR1 SGDLS and CDR2 YYNGEE. Trimming stripped 0 bases from V and 1 base from J, with 9 bases between. CDR3 length equals 15 residues. The CDR3 DNA sequence: TGTGCCAGCAGCGTAGGTTTGCGGGGCACAGATACGCAGTATTTT. It specifies CASSVGLRGTDTQYF.

V usage is TRBV15 and J usage is TRBJ2-2; D remains unclear. The CDR3 extends over 13 amino acids. V was cut by 8 bases and J by 6 bases, with 13 bases left in between. Germline-derived CDR1 and CDR2 are LNHNV and YYDKDF (reference sequence). The CDR3 DNA reads TGTGCCACCGGGCGGCTCCGGCCCGGGGAGCTGTTTTTT. Amino acids: CATGRLRPGELFF.

This clonotype came up once. The chain recombines TRBV5-6 with TRBJ1-2; 9 bases are a match to TRBD1. Losses at the gene ends were 3 bases for V and 6 bases for J; bases not matched to a gene: 3. Germline CDR1 reads SGHDT; CDR2 reads YYEEEE. This CDR3 is 13 amino acids long. Here the CDR3 DNA reads TGTGCCAGCAGCTGGGGGGACAGGGATGGCTACACCTTC. Encoded protein: CASSWGDRDGYTF.

The chain carries TRBV3-1 and TRBJ2-1, with 7 positions matching TRBD2. This CDR3 has 13 residues. Germline V CDR1 and CDR2: LGHDT, YNNKEL (reference sequence). J gave up 7 bases and V 3 bases, and 3 bases lay outside the gene matches. The CDR3, as DNA: TGTGCCAGCAGCCAGGGGGAGGGGAATGAGCAGTTCTTC. It translates to CASSQGEGNEQFF.

The CDR3 sequence is CASTYSGGAQGEQYF. The CDR3 bases are TGTGCCAGCACCTATAGCGGGGGGGCACAGGGTGAGCAGTACTTC. This chain links TRBV6-5 with TRBJ2-7, with 11 bases fitting TRBD2. There are 15 residues in the CDR3. V shed 7 bases, J shed 7 bases, and the junction held 12 bases outside the gene matches. Germline CDR1 is MNHEY and CDR2 is SVGAGI.

Many counts were recorded for this clonotype. This rearrangement joins TRBV24-1 to TRBJ1-2; maybe TRBD1 (5 bases). The CDR3 is 13 amino acids. The V gene lost 4 bases and the J gene lost 5 bases, with 10 bases spanning the gap. CDR1 and CDR2 from the germline V gene are KGHDR and SFDVKD. Here the CDR3 DNA reads TGTGCCACCAGTGACCAGACAGAATATGGCTACACCTTC. This gives the protein CATSDQTEYGYTF.

This clonotype was picked up many times. The gene calls are TRBV6-1 and TRBJ2-1; the D gene is possibly TRBD2 (5 bases). Per the germline V gene, CDR1 is MNHNS and CDR2 is SASEGT. Trimming took 4 bases from V and 4 from J, leaving 14 bases between them. The CDR3 is 15 amino acids. CDR3 region: CASSAPPGGYNEQFF. The CDR3 region has the DNA TGTGCCAGCAGTGCACCCCCGGGCGGGTACAATGAGCAGTTCTTC.

This clonotype was found many times. V usage is TRBV12-3 or TRBV12-4 and J usage is TRBJ1-1; TRBD1 is a possible D gene (6 bases). The CDR3 is 14 residues long. Trimming cost V 0 bases and J 1 base, with 6 bases left between them. CDR3 amino acids: CASSLAGGNTEAFF. The DNA of the CDR3 is TGTGCCAGCAGTTTAGCAGGGGGGAACACTGAAGCTTTCTTT.

This rearrangement joins TRBV4-2 to TRBJ2-2, with TRBD2 matching over 8 bases. Trimming at V came to 1 base and at J to 12 bases, leaving 13 bases not matched to a gene. Germline loops: CDR1 LGHNA, CDR2 YNFKEQ. The CDR3 covers 16 residues. The CDR3 nucleotides read TGTGCCAGCAGCCAAGCTCCGAGCGGGGGCGTTCCGAAGCTGTTTTTT. It specifies CASSQAPSGGVPKLFF.

This clonotype was seen a handful of times. V usage is TRBV12-3 or TRBV12-4 and J usage is TRBJ2-3; 11 bases line up with TRBD2. V shed 2 bases, J shed 6 bases, and the junction held 4 bases outside the gene matches. This CDR3 is 15 amino acids long. This CDR3 reads CASSLLAGGIDTQYF. CDR3 bases: TGTGCCAGCAGTTTACTAGCGGGGGGAATTGATACGCAGTATTTT.

This rearrangement joins TRBV4-1 to TRBJ2-7; D assignment may be TRBD1 or TRBD2 (5 bases each). The CDR3 has 13 residues. The germline V and J ends were trimmed by 4 bases and 3 bases, with 10 bases remaining between them. The V gene's germline CDR1 is MGHRA and CDR2 YSYEKL. The CDR3 sequence: CASSLNGGYEQYF. For the CDR3, the DNA is TGCGCCAGCAGCCTAAATGGGGGCTACGAGCAGTACTTC.

This clonotype was seen repeatedly, ten times or more. The germline gene is not matched at one end of the junction; a read error may be the cause. This chain uses TRBV5-4 with TRBJ1-1, with 9 bases aligning to TRBD1. There are 12 residues in the CDR3. The germline V gene has CDR1 SGHNT and CDR2 YYREEE (reference sequence). The CDR3 region is CASSSGGTGMLF. CDR3 nucleotide sequence: TGTGCCAGCAGCTCGGGCGGGACAGGGATGCTCTTT.

This clonotype was counted only a few times. This chain links TRBV7-9 with TRBJ2-2; the D gene is possibly TRBD2 (6 bases). This CDR3 has 15 amino acids. Germline V gene sequence: CDR1 SEHNR, CDR2 FQNEAQ (reference sequence). V was trimmed by 5 bases and J by 4 bases, leaving 14 bases between them. The DNA of the CDR3 is TGTGCCAGCAGCCGGGACTTCGCCGGCACCGGGGAGCTGTTTTTT. Amino acid sequence: CASSRDFAGTGELFF.

This clonotype was detected a few times. The chain employs TRBV7-9 and TRBJ2-7; a weak D match, TRBD2 (5 bases). V was trimmed by 5 bases and J by 5 bases, leaving 16 bases between them. This CDR3 spans 14 amino acids. Germline-derived CDR1 and CDR2 are SEHNR and FQNEAQ (reference sequence). CDR3 residues: CASSPGTAVHEQYF. The CDR3 nucleotides are TGTGCCAGCAGCCCGGGAACGGCCGTACACGAGCAGTACTTC.

The chain is built from TRBV25-1 and TRBJ1-2, with 7 bases aligning to TRBD1. The CDR3 has 16 amino acids. CDR1 is MGHDK, CDR2 SYGVNS, per germline. Germline trimming cut 4 bases from V and 1 base from J; bases unmatched to any gene: 9. The CDR3 reads CASSARAQGLNYGYTF. The CDR3 bases are TGTGCCAGCAGTGCCCGAGCACAGGGGCTTAACTATGGCTACACCTTC.

The chain uses TRBV14 and TRBJ2-3, with 8 nucleotides matching TRBD1. CDR1 is SGHDN, CDR2 FVKESK, per germline. V was clipped by 3 bases and J by 5 bases; unmatched bases: 7. The CDR3 has 15 amino acids. Here the CDR3 reads CASSHHRGNGDTQYF. DNA for the CDR3: TGTGCCAGCAGCCATCACAGGGGGAATGGAGATACGCAGTATTTT.

This clonotype came up many times. The rearrangement links TRBV18 to TRBJ2-1; possibly TRBD1 for D (6 bases). This CDR3 contains 16 residues. Germline V gives CDR1 KGHSH, CDR2 LQKENI. Trimming pared 2 bases from V and 2 bases from J, leaving 13 bases between. The CDR3 reads CASSPDRTAPYNEQFF. CDR3 sequence (DNA): TGTGCCAGCTCACCAGATAGGACAGCTCCCTACAATGAGCAGTTCTTC.

CDR3 nucleotide sequence: TGTGCCAGCAGCGCTCCCCTTGGAGATACGCAGTATTTT. Protein: CASSAPLGDTQYF. This sequence joins TRBV9 and TRBJ2-3; D is ambiguous. CDR1 and CDR2 from the germline V gene are SGDLS and YYNGEE. V shed 3 bases and J shed 5 bases, with 10 bases lying between them. The CDR3 runs to 13 residues.